These 11 T cell receptor beta chains share one sample of origin, sequenced in a study of blood T cell repertoires in COVID-19. Some clones are missing from TCRdb's copy, which holds only in-frame ones; the method was immunoSEQ multiplex PCR. The sample yields under 300,000 clones, 86% seen once. The sequenced sample was peripheral blood. The receptors stem from a man aged 60 to 69 with acute or convalescent COVID-19.

The gene calls are TRBV19 and TRBJ2-5; 8 positions agree with TRBD2. V lost 0 bases and J lost 8; bases outside the gene matches: 14. Germline CDR1 reads LNHDA; CDR2 reads SQIVND (reference sequence). The CDR3 totals 17 residues. CDR3 coding DNA: TGTGCCAGTAGTATAGACTATAGCGGGGTCGATTCAGGAACCCAGTACTTC. Translated, it gives CASSIDYSGVDSGTQYF. Complete variable domain (other parts from reference TRBV19 and TRBJ2-5): DGGITQSPKYLFRKEGQNVTLSCEQNLNHDAMYWYRQDPGQGLRLIYYSQIVNDFQKGDIAEGYSVSREKKESFPLTVTSAQKNPTAFYLCASSIDYSGVDSGTQYFGPGTRLLVL.

The chain recombines TRBV28 with TRBJ1-5; a possible D gene is TRBD1 (5 bases). V lost 5 bases, J lost 3 bases, and 14 bases lay in between. CDR3 length: 15 amino acids. CDR1 and CDR2 from the germline V gene are MDHEN and SYDVKM. CDR3 sequence: CASSGITGINQPQHF. In nucleotides, the CDR3 is TGTGCCAGCAGTGGGATTACAGGAATCAATCAGCCCCAGCATTTT.

The chain uses TRBV6-5 and TRBJ2-7; no firm D call. This CDR3 has 13 residues. The germline CDR1 and CDR2 sequences are MNHEY and SVGAGI. V was clipped by 8 bases and J by 7 bases, with 18 bases between them. The DNA for the CDR3 is TGTGCCAGCGGCCTGCCTTCCTTGCGGGAGCAGTACTTC. Amino acid sequence: CASGLPSLREQYF.

This chain connects TRBV27 to TRBJ1-5; possible D gene TRBD1, 5 bases. The ends were cut back, 5 bases at V and 7 bases at J, with 15 bases in the middle. This CDR3 has 14 amino acids. From germline, CDR1 is MNHEY and CDR2 SMNVEV (reference sequence). In nucleotides, the CDR3 is TGTGCCAGCAGTGGACGGGGGGGTTGGCAGCCCCAGCATTTT. Translation: CASSGRGGWQPQHF.

This chain connects TRBV30 to TRBJ1-4, with 8 bases fitting TRBD1. CDR3 size: 16 residues. J gave up 6 bases and V 0 bases, and 9 bases lay outside the gene matches. Germline V lookup: CDR1 GTSNPN, CDR2 SVGIG (reference sequence). The CDR3 DNA follows: TGTGCCTGGAGTGTGGCCCGGACAGGGAGGGATGAAAAACTGTTTTTT. It translates to CAWSVARTGRDEKLFF.

This sequence joins TRBV20-1 and TRBJ2-7, with TRBD1 as a possible D gene (6 bases). The CDR3 covers 13 residues. V lost 3 bases and J lost 3, with 12 bases in between. Germline V gene sequence: CDR1 DFQATT, CDR2 SNEGSKA (reference sequence). The CDR3 bases are TGCAGTGCTAGTGGGGACAAGAGCTACGAGCAGTACTTC. Protein: CSASGDKSYEQYF.

The CDR3: CASRRDGTYEQYF. The DNA for the CDR3 is TGTGCCAGCCGGCGGGACGGGACCTACGAGCAGTACTTC. The V and J genes are TRBV7-9 and TRBJ2-7; perhaps TRBD2 as D (6 bases). This CDR3 contains 13 residues. Germline values: CDR1 SEHNR, CDR2 FQNEAQ (reference sequence). Trimming shortened V by 8 bases and J by 2 bases, and 13 bases separated the two germline ends.

The chain combines TRBV7-3 with TRBJ2-7; D is perhaps TRBD2 (9 bases). Germline lookup yields CDR1 SGHTA and CDR2 FQGTGA. This CDR3 spans 19 amino acids. Trimming shortened V by 5 bases and J by 3 bases, and 29 bases separated the two germline ends. This CDR3 is CASSHRTGTVAGGIYEQYF. The DNA for the CDR3 is TGTGCCAGCAGCCACCGGACAGGGACAGTTGCGGGGGGGATCTACGAGCAGTACTTC. The full variable domain, completed using reference TRBV7-3 and TRBJ2-7, is GAGVSQTPSNKVTEKGKYVELRCDPISGHTALYWYRQSLGQGPEFLIYFQGTGAADDSGLPNDRFFAVRPEGSVSTLKIQRTERGDSAVYLCASSHRTGTVAGGIYEQYFGPGTRLTVT.

V usage is TRBV16 and J usage is TRBJ2-7; 8 bases map to TRBD1. The CDR3 runs 14 residues. V shed 4 bases and J 6 bases; nucleotides not matched to a gene: 8. The V gene's germline CDR1 is KGHSY and CDR2 FQNENV. The CDR3 DNA follows: TGTGCCAGCAGCCCTCACAGGGGGGAGGCCGAGCAGTACTTC. The encoded protein is CASSPHRGEAEQYF.

This rearrangement joins TRBV11-2 to TRBJ2-2, with a weak D call TRBD2 (5 bases). The CDR3 contains 14 residues. The ends were cut back, 1 base at V and 6 bases at J, with 9 bases in the middle. CDR1 is SGHAT, CDR2 FQNNGV, per germline. The CDR3 region is CASSLGVGAGELFF. CDR3 nucleotides: TGTGCCAGCAGCTTAGGGGTGGGAGCCGGGGAGCTGTTTTTT. The whole variable domain, remainder taken from reference TRBV11-2 and TRBJ2-2, is EAGVAQSPRYKIIEKRQSVAFWCNPISGHATLYWYQQILGQGPKLLIQFQNNGVVDDSQLPKDRFSAERLKGVDSTLKIQPAKLEDSAVYLCASSLGVGAGELFFGEGSRLTVL.

The chain recombines TRBV28 with TRBJ1-2; D is perhaps TRBD1 (6 bases). The germline CDR1 and CDR2 sequences are MDHEN and SYDVKM. V was pared by 1 base and J by 7 bases, with 16 bases between. The CDR3 has 15 amino acids. DNA of the CDR3: TGTGCCAGCAGTTTATACCAGGGGTCGAAGTCTGGCTACACCTTC. Amino acids: CASSLYQGSKSGYTF.